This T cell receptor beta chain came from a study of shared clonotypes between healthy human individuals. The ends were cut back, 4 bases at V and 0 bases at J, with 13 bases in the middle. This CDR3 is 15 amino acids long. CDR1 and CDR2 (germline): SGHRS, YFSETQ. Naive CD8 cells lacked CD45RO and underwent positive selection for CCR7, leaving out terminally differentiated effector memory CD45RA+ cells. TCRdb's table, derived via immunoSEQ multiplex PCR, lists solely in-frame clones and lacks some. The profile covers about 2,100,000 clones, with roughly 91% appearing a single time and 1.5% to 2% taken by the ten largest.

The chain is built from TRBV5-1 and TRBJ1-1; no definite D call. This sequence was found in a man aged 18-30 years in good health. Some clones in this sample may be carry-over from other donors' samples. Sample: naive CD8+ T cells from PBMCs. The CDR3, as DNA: TGCGCCAGCAGCCCCGAGGTTCGGATGAACACTGAAGCTTTCTTT. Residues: CASSPEVRMNTEAFF.